This TCR beta chain was identified in a study of glioma-infiltrating T cells. Study results and caveats: CDR3 overlap between tissue and blood was very small.

This clonotype showed up many times. The antigen is not known. Using RNA template, CDR3s of TCR alpha and beta were amplified with iRepertoire arm-PCR. One-step reverse transcription and amplification started from approximately 100-400 ng of tissue mRNA or PBMC total RNA. TCRdb fed the multiplex PCR reads into MiXCR, producing one record per CDR3 protein. The data show approximately 190,000 distinct CDR3 sequences, around 30% seen once. Per germline, CDR1 MNHEY and CDR2 SMNVEV (reference sequence). CDR3 length: 15 amino acids. Deletions cut 0 bases from V and 3 bases from J, with 9 bases between. The chain carries TRBV27 and TRBJ2-1; D is undetermined. Input material: glioma tissue, nonneoplastic brain tissue, or PBMCs (not recorded which). The TCR was taken from a human donor with low-grade glioma or glioblastoma, undergoing nonglioma brain surgery, or in good health (not recorded which). CDR3 coding DNA: TGTGCCAGCAGTTTATCCCCCGATAGCTACAATGAGCAGTTCTTC. Translated: CASSLSPDSYNEQFF.